What follows describes a single TCR beta chain. It has no known antigen specificity. No quality values exist for individual bases; no much larger clone is one base distant. These data are taken from a study of shared clonotypes between healthy human individuals (dated by TCRdb to the early 2020s). At the level of the whole study: The cohort included three men and a couple of women between 18 and 49 years of age. For each donor, three plates each were used for CD4 naive and CD4 memory, two plates were used for CD8 naive, and one plate was used for CD8 memory. To estimate repertoire size and how much clonotype sharing occurs between individuals, the study deeply sequenced the blood TCR repertoires of several healthy adults. Different laboratories and diverse techniques were used to prepare libraries and sequence TCR repertoires, to increase sequencing depth and limit assay-specific biases. Per donor, leukapheresis produced somewhere between about 0.94 and 9.5 billion PBMCs.

TCR CDR3 regions were amplified from genomic DNA by multiplex PCR using the deep immunoSEQ assay. Genomic DNA extracted from each cell subset was distributed evenly over all wells of several immunoSEQ 96-well plates, and each plate served as one replicate. For sorted subsets, about 0.2 ug genomic DNA, equal to tens of thousands of T cell genomes, was loaded into each replicate PCR. Purified libraries were quantified with a Qubit 3.0 fluorometer, sized on a Bioanalyzer 2100, and re-quantified with the KAPA Library Quantification kit. Every immunoSEQ 96-well plate was sequenced on a dedicated single-read 150-cycle Illumina NextSeq 550 flow cell. The published analysis was carried out like this. Because only junctional sequences without quality scores were contained in the immunoSEQ output, filtering matching that applied to full-length reads could not be performed. Sequences were annotated with PyIR, a Python wrapper for IgBLAST v1.9, using IMGT germline references to assign V/J genes and CDR3. Reads were removed for weak V/J assignments (E-value above 1e-6), missing CDR3, stop codons, out-of-frame junctions, or ambiguous translated residues. V3J clonotypes were defined as sequences sharing an identical inferred V gene, J gene, and CDR3 amino acid sequence. To compute the percentage overlap between repertoires, the number of shared unique clonotypes was divided by the size of the smaller repertoire. Repertoire richness was assessed with RTK rarefaction, the Chao1 estimator, and Recon v2.1 estimates of unobserved clonotypes. Generation probabilities were computed with OLGA for all TCRbeta clonotypes obtained by the gDNA method from several donors. TCRdb holds this immuneACCESS table with in-frame rearrangements only. Some clones are missing; in checked studies, unresolved V genes explain under half, and the rest has no known cause. That table supplies the V and J calls and clone size; D and trimming were determined from the DNA. The sample yields about 1,900,000 clones; roughly 95% were counted once. Roughly 1.2% of the sample belongs to the ten largest clones.

V is clipped by 6 bases and J by 3 bases, and the sequence between their germline boundaries is 11 bases long. The CDR3 measures 13 amino acids from cysteine to phenylalanine. Just CDR3 DNA is preserved here, 39 bases in frame from base 1. According to the germline V gene, CDR1 reads MDHEN and CDR2 reads SYDVKM. For the CD8 naive samples, CD45RO-negative cells were positively selected for CCR7, yielding a CD45RA+CCR7+ population from which TemRA cells were excluded. The donors were healthy, HIV-negative adults with no recently reported acute infections or vaccinations. Only Caucasian adults living in Nashville, Tennessee, USA were represented among the donors. Blood was collected by leukapheresis, and PBMCs were isolated by Ficoll-Histopaque density gradient centrifugation and then cryopreserved in liquid nitrogen vapor phase. Analytical flow cytometry was used to check the purity and quantity of every magnetically sorted T cell population. Genomic DNA was isolated from each sorted fraction and quantified by UV absorbance on a Nanodrop 2000c.

Paper-wide results and their limitations: Naive subsets generally had larger estimated clonotype richness than memory subsets. Pairwise subsampling indicated that sequencing depth was expected to affect the degree of clonotype sharing among donors. Only blood was sampled, and tissue TCR repertoires likely differ from those in blood. Because the study included a small number of donors, the genetic and exposure-history diversity represented was limited. Sharing across several donors was observed for around 4.8% of naive CD4, 3.5% of naive CD8, about 2.3% of memory CD4, and around 0.4% of memory CD8 clonotypes. Even with the large sequencing depth, rarefaction of the sorted-subset datasets indicated that sequencing was incomplete. Higher generation probabilities were observed for clonotypes shared by all four sorted-subset donors than for non-shared clonotypes.

This chain joins TRBV28 to TRBJ2-5; TRBD1 could be the D gene, as 5 bases match. The sample comprised naive CD8+ T cells sorted from blood. This sample's cell subset or site label indicates: CD45RA+CCR7+. The clonotype was recovered from a young man in good health. Read as DNA, the sequence is TGTGCCAGCAGCCCAGGGATCGAAGAGACCCAGTACTTC. Translated, it gives CASSPGIEETQYF.